A single sample is the source of the 21 T cell receptor beta chains below, sequenced in a study of cytotoxic CD8 clonotypes in ibrutinib-treated CLL. The method was immunoSEQ multiplex PCR; TCRdb's version includes in-frame clones alone and lacks a portion of them. The data hold about 72,000 clones, with approximately 80% observed a single time. Source: PBMCs, taken at disease progression, from a patient treated with ibrutinib. These receptors were obtained from a human donor with chronic lymphocytic leukemia.

This chain links TRBV25-1 with TRBJ2-1; D might be TRBD1 or TRBD2, each matching 6 bases. Trimming pared 3 bases from V and 8 bases from J, leaving 20 bases between. Germline CDR1 and CDR2: MGHDK and SYGVNS. This CDR3 has 16 amino acids. CDR3 coding DNA: TGTGCCAGCAGTGACTCTAGGGGGGTTCGGAGCCATGAGCAGTTCTTC. It encodes CASSDSRGVRSHEQFF.

Written as DNA, the CDR3 is TGTGCCTGGAGTGTATTTCTAGCGGGAGTGGAAGTCGGCTACAATGAGCAGTTCTTC. Translation gives CAWSVFLAGVEVGYNEQFF. The chain combines TRBV30 with TRBJ2-1; 10 bases line up with TRBD2. The length of the CDR3 is 19 residues. Per the germline V gene, CDR1 is GTSNPN and CDR2 is SVGIG (reference sequence). Trimming removed 0 bases from V and 3 bases from J; junction bases left unmatched: 14. Variable domain in full (rest from reference TRBV30 and TRBJ2-1): SQTIHQWPATLVQPVGSPLSLECTVEGTSNPNLYWYRQAAGRGLQLLFYSVGIGQISSEVPQNLSASRPQDRQFILSSKKLLLSDSGFYLCAWSVFLAGVEVGYNEQFFGPGTRLTVL.

J is TRBJ2-7 and V is TRBV5-1; TRBD1 matches at 12 bases. Losses at the gene ends were 5 bases for V and 6 bases for J; bases not matched to a gene: 18. The CDR3 is 18 amino acids. Germline V gene data show CDR1 as SGHRS and CDR2 as YFSETQ. The CDR3 sequence is CASRWVFTPGQGASEQYF. In DNA form, the CDR3 reads TGCGCCAGCAGGTGGGTTTTCACACCGGGACAGGGGGCATCCGAGCAGTACTTC.

V usage is TRBV6-6 and J usage is TRBJ2-7; the D call may be TRBD1 or TRBD2 (5 bases each). The V and J ends lost 5 bases and 4 bases respectively, with 15 bases between them. Per germline, CDR1 MNHNY and CDR2 SVGAGI (reference sequence). The CDR3 has 14 amino acids. The CDR3 loop reads CASSTGLALYEQYF. The CDR3 DNA reads TGTGCCAGCAGTACGGGGCTAGCCCTGTACGAGCAGTACTTC.

A single count supports this clone. The J gene is TRBJ1-1, the V gene TRBV6-5; D not resolved. V was shortened by 2 bases and J by 1 base, with 8 bases between the two germline ends. The germline gives CDR1 MNHEY, CDR2 SVGAGI. The CDR3 is 14 amino acids. The DNA for the CDR3 is TGTGCCAGCAGTTACGCGGCTGGGAACACTGAAGCTTTCTTT. Its protein product is CASSYAAGNTEAFF.

This clone occurred once. The V call is TRBV6-5, the J call TRBJ2-1, with D perhaps matching TRBD1 or TRBD2 (5 bases each). CDR1 is MNHEY and CDR2 is SVGAGI in the germline V gene. The CDR3 sequence is 16 residues long. Trimming removed 2 bases at V and 3 bases at J, with 14 bases between. The CDR3 sequence: CASSYDGTEYYNEQFF. The CDR3 nucleotides are TGTGCCAGCAGTTACGATGGGACCGAGTACTACAATGAGCAGTTCTTC.

In DNA form, the CDR3 reads TGCAGCGCCACTAGCGGGGTCTACAATGAGCAGTTCTTC. The encoded protein is CSATSGVYNEQFF. This rearrangement joins TRBV29-1 to TRBJ2-1; 10 bases align to TRBD2. This CDR3 is 13 amino acids long. With V trimmed by 7 bases and J by 3 bases, 3 bases remained unmatched. Germline V gives CDR1 SQVTM, CDR2 ANQGSEA.

V is TRBV10-3 and J is TRBJ2-3, with D uncertain. Trimming left V 10 bases short and J 1 base short, with 15 bases between. The CDR3 length is 14 residues. Germline V CDR1 and CDR2: ENHRY, SYGVKD. DNA for the CDR3: TGTGCCACCCTTGAGAGATCGGGCACAGATACGCAGTATTTT. The encoded protein is CATLERSGTDTQYF.

This chain joins TRBV27 and TRBJ2-1; D perhaps matches TRBD2 (8 bases). The germline V and J ends were trimmed by 3 bases and 12 bases, with 39 bases remaining between them. The CDR3 length is 21 residues. Germline V gene data show CDR1 as MNHEY and CDR2 as SMNVEV (reference sequence). In DNA, the CDR3 is TGTGCCAGCAGTTTCGGTTCTAGACAGGGCTTGGGACTAGGGCCTTTGGTCGGGCAGTTCTTC. This codes for CASSFGSRQGLGLGPLVGQFF.

CDR3 bases: TGCGCCAGCAGCTTAGCGACAGGGTTGAACACTGAAGCTTTCTTT. Translated, it gives CASSLATGLNTEAFF. The chain has TRBV5-1 and TRBJ1-1; 7 bases are shared with TRBD1. Trimming removed 2 bases from V and 0 bases from J; junction bases left unmatched: 4. CDR3 size: 15 residues. Germline lookup yields CDR1 SGHRS and CDR2 YFSETQ.

This clone is medium-sized (0.01 to 0.1%) in the sample. This sequence joins TRBV6-5 and TRBJ1-2; D unclear. V lost 5 bases and J lost 8, with 15 bases in between. This CDR3 spans 13 amino acids. CDR1 and CDR2 from the germline V gene are MNHEY and SVGAGI. The CDR3 region is CASSLDARRGYTF. The CDR3, as DNA: TGTGCCAGCAGTCTGGACGCCCGCCGGGGCTACACCTTC.

V usage is TRBV5-1 and J usage is TRBJ2-7; 15 nucleotides match TRBD2. The J segment lost 3 bases and the V segment lost 0 bases, leaving 7 bases of the junction unmatched. The CDR3 is 18 residues long. Germline lookup yields CDR1 SGHRS and CDR2 YFSETQ. DNA for the CDR3: TGCGCCAGCAGCTTGGTGTGGACTAGCGGGGGGGCGCGCTACGAGCAGTACTTC. This encodes CASSLVWTSGGARYEQYF.

The chain is built from TRBV7-9 and TRBJ2-1; 7 nucleotides line up with TRBD1. Germline values: CDR1 SEHNR, CDR2 FQNEAQ (reference sequence). CDR3 length: 14 amino acids. The DNA for the CDR3 is TGTGCGGGGGTGCGACAGGGTATCTACAATGAGCAGTTCTTC. Its protein product is CAGVRQGIYNEQFF. Filled out from reference TRBV7-9 and TRBJ2-1, the complete variable domain reads DTGVSQNPRHKITKRGQNVTFRCDPISEHNRLYWYRQTLGQGPEFLTYFQNEAQLEKSRLLSDRFSAERPKGSFSTLEIQRTEQGDSAMYLCAGVRQGIYNEQFFGPGTRLTVL.

The CDR3 coding sequence is TGTGCCTGGGGTTCTCGGGGGGGCTGGGCAGATACGCAGTATTTT. Translated: CAWGSRGGWADTQYF. This sequence joins TRBV30 and TRBJ2-3, with 8 nucleotides matching TRBD2. This CDR3 comprises 15 residues. Trimming cost V 5 bases and J 4 bases; bases outside gene matches: 11. Per germline, CDR1 GTSNPN and CDR2 SVGIG (reference sequence).

The J gene is TRBJ2-3, the V gene TRBV30; tentative D call: TRBD2 (7 bases). Germline V lookup: CDR1 GTSNPN, CDR2 SVGIG (reference sequence). V was cut by 3 bases and J by 6 bases, with 16 bases left in between. The CDR3 is 14 amino acids. The CDR3 spells CAWSPGLGGDTQYF. For the CDR3, the DNA is TGTGCCTGGAGCCCCGGACTAGGGGGGGATACGCAGTATTTT.

The chain is built from TRBV6-5 and TRBJ2-1; D ambiguous. CDR1 is MNHEY, CDR2 SVGAGI, per germline. This CDR3 contains 13 residues. V was clipped by 6 bases and J by 9 bases, with 15 bases between them. The CDR3: CASRGRRFIEQFF. CDR3 nucleotides: TGTGCCAGCAGGGGAAGAAGGTTCATTGAGCAGTTCTTC.

The V call is TRBV25-1, the J call TRBJ2-7; a weak D match, TRBD2 (6 bases). CDR1 is MGHDK and CDR2 is SYGVNS in the germline V gene. Trimming pared 0 bases from V and 6 bases from J, leaving 18 bases between. CDR3 length: 16 residues. The CDR3 nucleotides are TGTGCCAGCAGTGAATATTTAGGCGGGACCTTCCGCGAGCAGTACTTC. It codes for CASSEYLGGTFREQYF.

This clone has just a few counts. CDR3 amino acids: CASSLGGNGYTF. As DNA, the CDR3 is TGCGCCAGCAGCTTGGGAGGGAACGGCTACACCTTC. V gene TRBV5-1 combines with J gene TRBJ1-2, with D unresolved. The CDR3 loop spans 12 amino acids. The germline gives CDR1 SGHRS, CDR2 YFSETQ. The germline V and J ends were trimmed by 0 bases and 8 bases, with 8 bases remaining between them.

The gene calls are TRBV5-1 and TRBJ1-1; maybe TRBD1 (5 bases). Trimming took off 4 bases at V and 2 bases at J, with 15 bases between the two ends. The CDR3 length is 15 residues. Per germline, CDR1 SGHRS and CDR2 YFSETQ. The CDR3 loop is CASSQLRQGNTEAFF. CDR3 nucleotide sequence: TGCGCCAGCAGCCAACTTCGGCAGGGAAACACTGAAGCTTTCTTT.

The chain has TRBV6-4 and TRBJ2-4; TRBD1 is a possible D gene (7 bases). The CDR3 is made up of 14 amino acids. The germline V gene encodes CDR1 MRHNA and CDR2 SNTAGT. V gave up 6 bases and J gave up 9 bases, with 18 bases separating them. The CDR3 DNA reads as TGTGCCAGCAGGGCGGGACAGTCTCATGTCATTCAGTACTTC. Protein product: CASRAGQSHVIQYF.

This rearrangement joins TRBV28 to TRBJ1-2; tentative D call: TRBD1 (5 bases). The CDR3 covers 14 residues. In germline, CDR1 is MDHEN, CDR2 SYDVKM. V gave up 6 bases and J gave up 0 bases, with 11 bases separating them. CDR3 DNA: TGTGCCAGCAGAACCCGGGACTCTAACTATGGCTACACCTTC. Its translation: CASRTRDSNYGYTF.